The entry that follows covers one TCR beta chain sequence. This specimen comes from a study of PD-L1 blockade in urothelial cancer. Overall study context: Patients had been given 0 to 3 earlier chemotherapy regimens. It was at 3 weeks (second dose) and 6 weeks after treatment start that blood was analyzed.

Time point of the sample: pretreatment peripheral blood. CDR1 and CDR2 (germline): SNHLY, FYNNEI. J lost 4 bases, V lost 10 bases, and 7 bases had no gene match. This CDR3 spans 14 amino acids. Spiking each PCR with synthetic TCR analog templates was performed. The method was immunoSEQ multiplex PCR; TCRdb's version includes in-frame clones alone and lacks a portion of them. The sample holds more than 90,000 clones, around 87% seen once. This receptor was identified in a man aged 55-75 years with urothelial cancer. The sample was PBMCs, taken around atezolizumab (anti-PD-L1) treatment. This chain connects TRBV2 to TRBJ2-1; 10 bases are a match to TRBD2. CDR3 nucleotides: TGTGCCATCCTAGCGGGGGACGGATACAATGAGCAGTTCTTC. This codes for CAILAGDGYNEQFF.